This T cell receptor beta chain was sequenced during a study of T cells in Graves' hyperthyroidism and ophthalmopathy (dated by TCRdb to 2018 to 2020). Study-wide context: Peripheral blood was sampled at the time of initial diagnosis, prior to any treatment. TCR V-J signatures able to tell the groups apart were searched for in a discovery cohort of 90 to 100 patients, of whom 43 had Graves' ophthalmopathy and more than 55 had stable Graves' hyperthyroidism. Prospective prediction of ophthalmopathy was tested in an independent validation cohort of about 19 hyperthyroidism patients and 15 to 17 patients who later progressed to ophthalmopathy. The 100 or so discovery patients were divided at random into training and test sets in a 7:3 ratio. In addition, the study compared T-cell repertoires in thyroid tissue and in blood from several Graves' hyperthyroidism patients. After blood sampling, hyperthyroidism patients were treated with methimazole at a starting dose of 30 mg daily, and ophthalmopathy patients were treated with high-dose intravenous methylprednisolone. According to the paper, TCR Vbeta CDR3 sequencing was carried out on over 130 peripheral blood samples, which came from under 50 ophthalmopathy, 70 to 80 hyperthyroidism and roughly 17 progressor patients. What the work shows at the level of the full study, not this receptor alone: Blood samples also contained most of the expanded thyroid clonotypes (frequency above 0.001), which suggests that blood repertoires may reflect thyroid immune responses. Sample size was not statistically predetermined, and investigators were not blinded to group allocation. In cross-validation, a model built on a 13 V-J signature told ophthalmopathy apart from stable hyperthyroidism with 85% to 90% sensitivity and around 84% specificity, and in testing the same model reached 80%/75%. In validation, the model predicted progression to ophthalmopathy a median of roughly 6.1 months before onset, with about 67% sensitivity and roughly 79% specificity.

A note on this clonotype: Its antigen remains unidentified. The record has no base qualities; no much larger clone is one base away.

Hyperthyroidism patients were newly diagnosed, with disease duration under 2 months, and aged 18 to 65 years. Exclusion was applied to patients with uncontrolled infections, other autoimmune diseases, pregnancy or lactation. Clinical symptoms, serum thyroxine and TRAb, thyroid ultrasound, and orbital computed tomography formed the basis for the diagnoses. Blood from progressor patients was collected at the time of first diagnosis with hyperthyroidism, before any ophthalmopathy symptoms had appeared. PBMCs were isolated from approximately 10 ml of fresh peripheral blood by Ficoll-Paque density gradient centrifugation. Progressor patients were defined as those initially diagnosed with Graves' hyperthyroidism in whom ophthalmopathy developed during follow-up. Trizol reagent was used to extract total RNA, and RNA quality was then checked on an Agilent 2100 Bioanalyzer. The TCR beta CDR3 regions were amplified from the RNA transcripts. For the first round of RT-PCR on the TCR CDR3, the HTBI primer set was used together with the Qiagen OneStep RT-PCR kit. A second multiplex PCR round built the libraries, followed by size selection and purification. Libraries were sequenced paired-end with 100 bp reads on an Illumina HiSeq2000. Regarding the original processing steps: SOAPnuke was used to process the raw data, with reads discarded if the reads contained adapters or uncalled bases, had a mean Phred below 15, or lacked an exact constant-primer or identifier match. High-quality paired reads were merged with COPE v1.2.5, and unique nucleotide sequences were defined as clonotypes. MiTCR v1.1 was used to align the clonotypes against IMGT TRBV, TRBD and TRBJ reference segments. Analysis was restricted to V-J combinations with a frequency above 0.0001, which covered over 98% of repertoires. A TCS score was defined as the ratio of F50 (clonal expansion) to E x V (chaos), with BLOSUM62-based TCRdist applied between CDR3 peptides within each V-J. Welch's t-statistics and random forest reduced around 550 V-J features to 10 to 15, which were used in a naive Bayes classifier (R e1071). TCRdb's own reprocessing of the public reads used fastp at Q25 and MiXCR and kept productive beta chains. Identical CDR3 proteins give one entry, which carries the most common genes and DNA. The V and J calls come from TCRdb's annotation, not from the publication. The sample records 140,000 or so distinct CDR3 sequences, approximately 24% of which are singletons. The top ten clones comprise about two thirds of the sample.

The germline V end is reduced by 0 bases and the J end by 8 bases; junction bases left unmatched: 0. Its CDR3 holds 14 amino acids, cysteine through phenylalanine. Just the 42-base CDR3 DNA is kept, in frame starting at base 1. The germline V gene supplies CDR1 MNHEY and CDR2 SVGAGI. In this chain, TRBV6-5 is recombined with TRBJ1-4; a stretch of 10 junction bases matches TRBD1. This TCR was sampled from a woman between 50 and 59 years old with Graves' hyperthyroidism that later progressed to Graves' ophthalmopathy. Sequencing was performed on blood. The encoded CDR3 is CASSYSTGGEKLFF. The DNA is TGTGCCAGCAGTTACTCGACAGGGGGCGAAAAACTGTTTTTT.